This T cell receptor beta chain comes out of a study of beta chain features in type 1 diabetes. Study outcomes and limitations: Fewer junction insertions and more nucleotide deletions appeared in type 1 diabetes patients. All four CD4+ subsets from Type 1 diabetes patients carried moderately but significantly shorter TCRB CDR3s.

This clone was seen a few times. Its antigen is unknown. As every portion of the isolated RNA was reverse transcribed, the sequencing read expressed TCRB transcripts. The assay was immunoSEQ multiplex PCR, and TCRdb's table has in-frame clones only and misses some. The table has hundreds of thousands of clones, roughly an eighth seen once; the top ten hold 0.035% to 0.04%. It was via CD45RO/CCR7/CD25/CD127/CD95/CD27 that CD4+ naive, central memory, regulatory and stem cell-like memory cells were sorted. V gave up 6 bases and J gave up 8 bases, with 7 bases separating them. Germline CDR1 reads MDHEN; CDR2 reads SYDVKM. The CDR3 length is 11 residues.

V gene TRBV28 combines with J gene TRBJ2-2, with D possibly being TRBD1 (5 bases). Sequencing used naive CD4+ T cells from blood. The receptor was derived from a man aged 18 to 30 with type 1 diabetes. DNA of the CDR3: TGTGCCAGCAGCTACAGGGGGGAGCTGTTTTTT. It encodes CASSYRGELFF.